This is a list of T cell receptor beta chains from one sample in a study of vaccination and CD4 T cells after COVID-19. TCRdb recomputed calls from the PCR reads with MiXCR, one row per CDR3 protein. The table records under 30,000 distinct CDR3 sequences, roughly a third of them present only once. Antigen specificity for these receptors is unknown. The sequences come from CD4+ T cells from blood, cultured in vitro, collected about 7 months after SARS-CoV-2 vaccination. The receptors were sampled from a human donor who had recovered from COVID-19. Both conserved end residues are part of each CDR3. D genes are given only for firm matches. Not every row has a clone size; where given, it reads once, few, many or a size class.

j_call cdr3_length v_call clone_size d_call cdr3_aa cdr3_nt
TRBJ2-1 16 TRBV5-1 - - CASSSLQTGTYNEQFF TGCGCCAGCAGCTCCCTACAGACCGGAACCTACAATGAGCAGTTCTTC
TRBJ2-1 15 TRBV28 few TRBD1 CASTEGQAYINEQFF TGTGCCAGCACCGAAGGACAGGCCTACATCAATGAGCAGTTCTTC
TRBJ2-3 15 TRBV28 - TRBD2 CASRVAGKYTDTQYF TGTGCCAGCAGGGTAGCGGGAAAATACACAGATACGCAGTATTTT
TRBJ1-2 11 TRBV28 once TRBD1 CASGLRTGSSF TGTGCCAGCGGTCTTCGGACAGGAAGCTCCTTC
TRBJ1-1 16 TRBV27 - TRBD1 CASSPHPGQGDTEAFF TGTGCCAGCAGTCCTCATCCAGGGCAGGGGGACACTGAAGCTTTCTTT
TRBJ2-7 17 TRBV6-1 few - CASSVFYGTSDAYEQYF TGTGCCAGCAGTGTCTTTTACGGGACTTCGGATGCCTACGAGCAGTACTTC
TRBJ1-2 12 TRBV28 - - CASSFQGYGYTF TGTGCCAGCAGTTTTCAGGGTTATGGCTACACCTTC
TRBJ1-1 14 TRBV28 - - CASSEGRLNTEAFF TGTGCCAGCAGCGAGGGGAGATTGAACACTGAAGCTTTCTTT
TRBJ2-1 16 TRBV15 - - CATSRDLGGIDNEQFF TGTGCCACCAGCAGAGATCTTGGCGGGATCGACAATGAGCAGTTCTTC
TRBJ1-2 12 TRBV19 few TRBD1 CASRDRVYGYTF TGTGCCAGTAGGGACAGGGTCTATGGCTACACCTTC
TRBJ2-1 14 TRBV20-1 - - CSARAAGPRTVEFF TGCAGTGCTAGAGCAGCGGGCCCAAGGACGGTGGAGTTCTTC
TRBJ2-5 11 TRBV28 - - CASTRSETQYF TGTGCCAGCACAAGGTCCGAGACCCAGTACTTC
TRBJ1-2 16 TRBV6-4 few - CASSETWARGTYGYTF TGTGCCAGCAGTGAAACGTGGGCCAGGGGTACCTATGGCTACACCTTC
TRBJ2-5 16 TRBV6-1 few - CASVSMIAQGGETQYF TGTGCCAGCGTTAGTATGATCGCGCAGGGCGGGGAGACCCAGTACTTC
TRBJ2-6 20 TRBV21-1 - - CASSASGGKGAVAGANVLTF TGTGCCAGCAGCGCTTCGGGGGGGAAGGGTGCAGTCGCTGGGGCCAACGTCCTGACTTTC
TRBJ2-7 14 TRBV28 - - CASRTTRDPYEQYF TGTGCCAGCAGAACGACCAGGGACCCCTACGAGCAGTACTTC
TRBJ2-5 16 TRBV27 - TRBD1 CASRRAGGRVQETQYF TGTGCCAGCAGGAGAGCAGGGGGTAGGGTTCAAGAGACCCAGTACTTC
TRBJ2-5 15 TRBV28 medium-sized TRBD2 CASTLAGDRQETQYF TGTGCCAGCACCCTAGCGGGAGATAGGCAGGAGACCCAGTACTTC
TRBJ1-1 14 TRBV5-1 once - CASSLMRESTEAFF TGCGCCAGCAGCTTAATGCGGGAGAGCACTGAAGCTTTCTTT
TRBJ1-5 16 TRBV4-1 - - CASSQDPGVSNQPQHF TGCGCCAGCAGCCAAGATCCCGGGGTTAGCAATCAGCCCCAGCATTTT
TRBJ2-4 16 TRBV4-2 - - CASSPGTILAKNIQYF TGTGCCAGCTCCCCGGGGACAATTCTAGCCAAAAACATTCAGTACTTC
TRBJ2-5 12 TRBV28 few - CASSVQQETQYF TGTGCCAGCAGCGTCCAACAAGAGACCCAGTACTTC
TRBJ2-3 16 TRBV28 - TRBD1 CASRQDRGTSTDTQYF TGTGCCAGCAGACAAGACAGGGGCACGAGCACAGATACGCAGTATTTT
TRBJ2-3 15 TRBV20-1 - - CSAREGGTGTDTQYF TGCAGTGCTAGAGAGGGCGGGACCGGCACAGATACGCAGTATTTT
TRBJ2-7 12 TRBV30 - TRBD1 CAWGTGGQEQYF TGTGCCTGGGGGACAGGGGGTCAAGAGCAGTACTTC
TRBJ1-6 18 TRBV28 few - CASMVGYQGGTYNSPLHF TGTGCCAGCATGGTGGGGTATCAGGGAGGAACCTATAATTCACCCCTCCACTTT
TRBJ2-1 10 TRBV5-1 - - CAPEYNEQFF TGCGCCCCGGAATACAATGAGCAGTTCTTC
TRBJ2-3 13 TRBV7-2 few TRBD2 CASSSGGSDTQYF TGTGCCAGCTCCTCGGGGGGGTCAGATACGCAGTATTTT
TRBJ2-6 19 TRBV20-1 - TRBD1 CSAREREGQGAGRANVLTF TGCAGTGCTAGAGAACGGGAGGGACAGGGGGCTGGTAGGGCCAACGTCCTGACTTTC
TRBJ1-6 18 TRBV4-1 - TRBD1 CASSQVEPRGRLRSPLHF TGCGCCAGCAGCCAAGTGGAACCCAGGGGGCGGTTAAGGTCACCCCTCCACTTT
TRBJ2-7 17 TRBV28 few - CASSLLAGGGASYEQYF TGTGCCAGCAGTTTACTAGCAGGTGGAGGGGCGTCCTACGAGCAGTACTTC
TRBJ2-5 15 TRBV28 - TRBD1 CASSRQGLTKETQYF TGTGCCAGCAGTCGACAGGGCTTGACCAAAGAGACCCAGTACTTC
TRBJ1-2 15 TRBV24-1 few - CATSDPGLLTGGYTF TGTGCCACCAGTGACCCGGGACTTCTCACGGGTGGCTACACCTTC
TRBJ2-2 15 TRBV10-3 once - CAISEVYRNTGELFF TGTGCCATCAGTGAAGTGTACAGAAACACCGGGGAGCTGTTTTTT
TRBJ2-7 13 TRBV27 few - CASSFGPFYEQYF TGTGCCAGCAGTTTTGGTCCATTCTACGAGCAGTACTTC
TRBJ2-1 15 TRBV20-1 - TRBD2 CSALPGLAQYNEQFF TGCAGTGCTTTACCGGGACTAGCGCAGTACAATGAGCAGTTCTTC
TRBJ2-7 17 TRBV5-8 few TRBD2 CASSWTSGTISSYEQYF TGTGCCAGCAGCTGGACTTCCGGGACTATCAGCTCCTACGAGCAGTACTTC
TRBJ2-6 16 TRBV7-6 few - CASSPLGGAGANVLTF TGTGCCAGCAGCCCCCTAGGGGGGGCTGGGGCCAACGTCCTGACTTTC
TRBJ2-1 16 TRBV10-3 once TRBD2 CAIRSSGTSSYNEQFF TGTGCCATCAGATCATCCGGGACTAGCTCCTACAATGAGCAGTTCTTC
TRBJ2-3 11 TRBV30 - - CAWRPTDTQYF TGTGCCTGGAGGCCCACAGATACGCAGTATTTT
TRBJ2-5 18 TRBV4-1 - TRBD2 CASSQVSGSGRVSRTQYF TGCGCCAGCAGCCAAGTGAGTGGAAGCGGGAGAGTGTCGAGGACCCAGTACTTC
TRBJ2-7 13 TRBV28 - TRBD2 CASGIAGSYEQYF TGTGCCAGCGGAATAGCGGGCTCCTACGAGCAGTACTTC
TRBJ1-5 17 TRBV20-1 few - CSATEPQGIRGNQPQHF TGCAGTGCGACCGAGCCTCAGGGGATTCGAGGCAATCAGCCCCAGCATTTT
TRBJ2-7 13 TRBV28 - - CASSLSGLREQYF TGTGCCAGCAGTTTATCGGGATTGAGGGAGCAGTACTTC
TRBJ1-2 16 TRBV7-9 - - CASSTDRGPRGYGYTF TGTGCCAGCAGCACGGACCGGGGCCCAAGGGGGTATGGCTACACCTTC
TRBJ2-5 14 TRBV5-4 - - CASSSMTDEETQYF TGTGCCAGCAGCTCGATGACGGACGAAGAGACCCAGTACTTC
TRBJ1-1 17 TRBV28 few - CASSLLSGVGKNTEAFF TGTGCCAGCAGTTTACTATCCGGTGTGGGGAAAAACACTGAAGCTTTCTTT
TRBJ2-3 14 TRBV7-3 few - CASSPMGSTDTQYF TGTGCCAGCAGCCCTATGGGAAGCACAGATACGCAGTATTTT